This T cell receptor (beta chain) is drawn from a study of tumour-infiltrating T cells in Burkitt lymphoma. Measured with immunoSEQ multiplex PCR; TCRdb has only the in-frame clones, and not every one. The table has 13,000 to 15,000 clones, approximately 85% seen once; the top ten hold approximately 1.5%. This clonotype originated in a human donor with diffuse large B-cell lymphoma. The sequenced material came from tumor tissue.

The CDR3 nucleotides are TGTGCCAGCAGTGAGGGCACGAACACCGGGGAGCTGTTTTTT. Amino acid sequence: CASSEGTNTGELFF. The V gene is TRBV2, the J gene TRBJ2-2; no reliable D call. V was cut by 3 bases and J by 0 bases, with 5 bases left in between. The CDR3 runs to 14 residues. Germline values: CDR1 SNHLY, CDR2 FYNNEI.